This T cell receptor (beta chain) stems from a study of blood T cells in healthy people across ages. Alongside a J-beta primer mix, a sample-barcoded 5' primer served in a second PCR lasting roughly 7 to 11 cycles. TCRdb called the 5' RACE reads again in MiXCR, with one record for every CDR3 protein. The table has hundreds of thousands of distinct CDR3 sequences, around 38% seen once. The CDR3 is 15 residues long. Germline assignment: CDR1 LGHDT and CDR2 YNNKEL (reference sequence). V lost 2 bases to trimming and J lost 5 bases; unmatched junction nucleotides: 6. Material: blood. This TCR was sampled from a man older than 75 in good health. The rearrangement links TRBV3-1 to TRBJ1-2, with TRBD1 matching over 9 bases. This CDR3 is CASSQLTDRGYGYTF. CDR3 DNA: TGTGCCAGCAGCCAACTTACCGACAGGGGGTATGGCTACACCTTC.